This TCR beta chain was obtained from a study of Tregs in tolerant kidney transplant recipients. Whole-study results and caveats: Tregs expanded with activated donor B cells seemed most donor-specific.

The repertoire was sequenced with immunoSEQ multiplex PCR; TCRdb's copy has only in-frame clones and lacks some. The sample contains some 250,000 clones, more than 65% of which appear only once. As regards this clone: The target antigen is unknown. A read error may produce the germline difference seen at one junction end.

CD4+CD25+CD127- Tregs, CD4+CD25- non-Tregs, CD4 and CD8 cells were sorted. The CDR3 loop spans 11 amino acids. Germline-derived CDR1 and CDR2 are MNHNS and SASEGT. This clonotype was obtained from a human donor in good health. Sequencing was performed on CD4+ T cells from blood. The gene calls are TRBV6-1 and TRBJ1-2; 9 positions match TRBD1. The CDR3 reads CASSLDRGSLF. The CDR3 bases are TGTGCCAGCAGCCTGGACAGGGGCTCGCTCTTC.